This TCR beta chain was recorded in a study of beta chain features in type 1 diabetes. Turning to the study itself: Examination spanned around 110,000,000 sorted cells from all samples. Findings and caveats of the study: Researchers report that Type 1 diabetes patients had moderately but significantly shorter TCRB CDR3s across all four CD4+ subsets. The cDNA sequencing approach could over-represent high-TCR-expressing cells.

Trimming removed 2 bases at V and 0 bases at J, with 8 bases between. Germline CDR1 is SGHRS and CDR2 is YFSETQ. The CDR3 extends over 15 amino acids. As every portion of the isolated RNA was reverse transcribed, the sequencing read expressed TCRB transcripts. Some clones are missing from TCRdb's copy, which holds only in-frame ones; the method was immunoSEQ multiplex PCR. The sample comprises 550,000 to 850,000 clones, roughly an eighth of which are singletons, and about 0.02% rests with the top ten. All of the sorted populations showed purity greater than 98%. Concerning this clone itself: Its specificity is not known. Other DNA sequences in the same sample also yield this CDR3.

Sample: naive CD4+ T cells from blood. The source is a man aged 18 to 29 with type 1 diabetes. J is TRBJ2-2 and V is TRBV5-1; the D gene is possibly TRBD1 (5 bases). CDR3 residues: CASSLDRSNTGELFF. DNA for the CDR3: TGCGCCAGCAGCTTAGACAGATCGAACACCGGGGAGCTGTTTTTT. Full variable domain (outside the CDR3, taken from reference TRBV5-1 and TRBJ2-2): KAGVTQTPRYLIKTRGQQVTLSCSPISGHRSVSWYQQTPGQGLQFLFEYFSETQRNKGNFPGRFSGRQFSNSRSEMNVSTLELGDSALYLCASSLDRSNTGELFFGEGSRLTVL.